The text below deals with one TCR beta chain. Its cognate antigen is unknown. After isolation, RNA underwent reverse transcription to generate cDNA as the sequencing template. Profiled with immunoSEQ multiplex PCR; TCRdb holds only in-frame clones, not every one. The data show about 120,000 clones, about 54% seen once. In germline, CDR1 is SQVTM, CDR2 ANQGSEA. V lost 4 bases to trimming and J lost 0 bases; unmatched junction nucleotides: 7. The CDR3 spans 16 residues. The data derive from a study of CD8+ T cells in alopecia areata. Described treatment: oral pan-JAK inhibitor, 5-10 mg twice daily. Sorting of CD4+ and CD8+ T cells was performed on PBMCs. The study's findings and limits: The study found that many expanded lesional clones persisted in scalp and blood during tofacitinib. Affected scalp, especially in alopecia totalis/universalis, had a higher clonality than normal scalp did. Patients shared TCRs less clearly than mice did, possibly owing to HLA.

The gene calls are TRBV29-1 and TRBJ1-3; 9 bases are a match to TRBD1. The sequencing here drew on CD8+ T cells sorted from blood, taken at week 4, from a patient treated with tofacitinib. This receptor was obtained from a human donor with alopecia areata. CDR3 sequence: CSVVGDRAVSGNTIYF. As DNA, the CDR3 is TGCAGCGTTGTCGGGGACAGGGCCGTCTCTGGAAACACCATATATTTT.